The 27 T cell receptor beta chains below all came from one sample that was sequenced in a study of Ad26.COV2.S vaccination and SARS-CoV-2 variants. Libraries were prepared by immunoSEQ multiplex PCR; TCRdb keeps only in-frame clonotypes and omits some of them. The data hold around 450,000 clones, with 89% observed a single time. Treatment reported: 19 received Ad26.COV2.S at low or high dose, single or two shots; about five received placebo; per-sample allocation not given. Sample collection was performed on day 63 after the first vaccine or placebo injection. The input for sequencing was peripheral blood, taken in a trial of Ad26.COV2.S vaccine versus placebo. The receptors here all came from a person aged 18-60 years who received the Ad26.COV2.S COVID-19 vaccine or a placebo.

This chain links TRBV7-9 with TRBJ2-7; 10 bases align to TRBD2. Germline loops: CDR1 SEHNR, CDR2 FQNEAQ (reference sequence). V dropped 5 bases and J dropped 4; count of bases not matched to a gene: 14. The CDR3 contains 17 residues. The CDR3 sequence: CASSPRSGRAGTYEQYV. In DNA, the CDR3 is TGTGCCAGCAGCCCCCGAAGCGGGAGGGCCGGTACTTACGAGCAGTACGTC.

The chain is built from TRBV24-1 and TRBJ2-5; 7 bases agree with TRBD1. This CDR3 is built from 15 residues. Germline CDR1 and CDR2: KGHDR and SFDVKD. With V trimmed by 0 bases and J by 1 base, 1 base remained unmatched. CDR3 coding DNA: TGTGCCACCAGTGATTTGGGGGACAGCCAAGAGACCCAGTACTTC. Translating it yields CATSDLGDSQETQYF.

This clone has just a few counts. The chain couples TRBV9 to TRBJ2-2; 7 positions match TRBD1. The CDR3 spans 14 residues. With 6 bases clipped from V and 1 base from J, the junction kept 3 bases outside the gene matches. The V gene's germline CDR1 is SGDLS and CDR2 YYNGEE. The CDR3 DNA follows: TGTGCCAGCACAGGGGGTCTGAACACCGGGGAGCTGTTTTTT. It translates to CASTGGLNTGELFF.

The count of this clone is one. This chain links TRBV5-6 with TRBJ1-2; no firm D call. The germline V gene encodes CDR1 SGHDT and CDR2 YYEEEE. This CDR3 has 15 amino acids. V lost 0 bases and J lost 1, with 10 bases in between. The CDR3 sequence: CASSLGLQVNYGYTF. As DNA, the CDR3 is TGTGCCAGCAGCTTGGGGTTGCAGGTTAACTATGGCTACACCTTC. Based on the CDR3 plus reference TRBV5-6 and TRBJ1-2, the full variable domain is DAGVTQSPTHLIKTRGQQVTLRCSPKSGHDTVSWYQQALGQGPQFIFQYYEEEERQRGNFPDRFSGHQFPNYSSELNVNALLLGDSALYLCASSLGLQVNYGYTFGSGTRLTVV.

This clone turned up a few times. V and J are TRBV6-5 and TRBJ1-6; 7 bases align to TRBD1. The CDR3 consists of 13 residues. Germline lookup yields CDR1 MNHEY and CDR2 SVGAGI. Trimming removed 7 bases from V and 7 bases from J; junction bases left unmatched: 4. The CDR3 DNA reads TGTGCCAGCATGCAGGGGGTCAATTCACCCCTCCACTTT. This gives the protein CASMQGVNSPLHF.

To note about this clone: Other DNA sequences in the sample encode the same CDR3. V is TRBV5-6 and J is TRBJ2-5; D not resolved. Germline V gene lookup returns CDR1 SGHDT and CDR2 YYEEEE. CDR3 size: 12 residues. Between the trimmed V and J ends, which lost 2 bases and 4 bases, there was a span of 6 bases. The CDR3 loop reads CASSLRRETQYF. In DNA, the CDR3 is TGTGCCAGCAGCTTACGCCGAGAGACCCAGTACTTC. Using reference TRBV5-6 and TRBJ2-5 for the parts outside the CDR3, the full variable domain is DAGVTQSPTHLIKTRGQQVTLRCSPKSGHDTVSWYQQALGQGPQFIFQYYEEEERQRGNFPDRFSGHQFPNYSSELNVNALLLGDSALYLCASSLRRETQYFGPGTRLLVL.

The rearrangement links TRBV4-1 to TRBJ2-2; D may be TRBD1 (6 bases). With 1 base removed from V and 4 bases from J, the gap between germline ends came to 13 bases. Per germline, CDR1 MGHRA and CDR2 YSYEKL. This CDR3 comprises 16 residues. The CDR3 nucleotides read TGCGCCAGCAGCCAAGGACGGGCCAGGGGCACCGGGGAGCTGTTTTTT. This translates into CASSQGRARGTGELFF.

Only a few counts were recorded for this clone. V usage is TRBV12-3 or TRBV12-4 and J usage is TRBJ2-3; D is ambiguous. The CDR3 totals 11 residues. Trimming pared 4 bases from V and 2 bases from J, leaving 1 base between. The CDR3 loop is CASSYTDTQYF. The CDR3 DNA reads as TGTGCCAGCAGTTACACAGATACGCAGTATTTT.

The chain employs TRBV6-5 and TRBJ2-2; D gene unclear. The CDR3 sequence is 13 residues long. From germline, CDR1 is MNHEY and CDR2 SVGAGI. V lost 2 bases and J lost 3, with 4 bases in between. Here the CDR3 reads CASSYEYTGELFF. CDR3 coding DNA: TGTGCCAGCAGTTACGAATACACCGGGGAGCTGTTTTTT.

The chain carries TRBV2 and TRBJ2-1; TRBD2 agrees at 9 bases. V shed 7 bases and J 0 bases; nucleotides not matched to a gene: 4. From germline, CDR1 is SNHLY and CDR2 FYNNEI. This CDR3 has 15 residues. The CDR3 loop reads CASTLAGDSYNEQFF. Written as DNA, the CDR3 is TGTGCCAGCACCTTAGCGGGGGACTCCTACAATGAGCAGTTCTTC.

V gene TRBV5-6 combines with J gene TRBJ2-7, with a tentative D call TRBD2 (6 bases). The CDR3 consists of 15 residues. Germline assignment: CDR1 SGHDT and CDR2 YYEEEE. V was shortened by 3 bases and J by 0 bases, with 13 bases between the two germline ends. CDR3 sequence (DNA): TGTGCCAGCAGCTGGCGGGGCGTCGGCTCCTACGAGCAGTACGTC. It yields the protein CASSWRGVGSYEQYV.

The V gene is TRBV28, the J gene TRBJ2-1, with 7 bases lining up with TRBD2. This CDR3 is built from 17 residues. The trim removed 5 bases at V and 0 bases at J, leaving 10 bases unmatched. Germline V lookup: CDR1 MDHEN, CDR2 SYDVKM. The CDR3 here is CASSPLGLGSSYNEQFF. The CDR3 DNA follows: TGTGCCAGCAGTCCCTTAGGACTAGGGAGCTCCTACAATGAGCAGTTCTTC.

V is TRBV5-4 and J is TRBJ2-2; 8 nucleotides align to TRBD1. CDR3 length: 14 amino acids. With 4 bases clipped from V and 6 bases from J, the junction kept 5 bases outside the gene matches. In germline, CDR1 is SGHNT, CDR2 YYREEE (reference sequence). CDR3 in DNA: TGTGCCAGCAGCAAATGGACAGGGTCCGGGGAGCTGTTTTTT. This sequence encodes CASSKWTGSGELFF.

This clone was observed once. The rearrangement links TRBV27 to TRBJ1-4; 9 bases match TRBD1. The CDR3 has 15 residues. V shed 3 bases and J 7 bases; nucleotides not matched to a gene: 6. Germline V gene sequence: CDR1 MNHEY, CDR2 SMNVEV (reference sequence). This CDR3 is CASSLATGGSEKLFF. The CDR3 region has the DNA TGTGCCAGCAGTTTGGCGACAGGGGGGAGTGAAAAACTGTTTTTT.

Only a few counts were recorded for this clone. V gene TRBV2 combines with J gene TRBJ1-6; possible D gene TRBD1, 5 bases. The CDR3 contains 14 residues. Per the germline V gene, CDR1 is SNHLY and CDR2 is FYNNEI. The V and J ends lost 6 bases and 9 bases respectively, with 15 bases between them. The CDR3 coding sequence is TGTGCCAGCAGCCCGGGACTGGGGATTTCACCCCTCCACTTT. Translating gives CASSPGLGISPLHF.

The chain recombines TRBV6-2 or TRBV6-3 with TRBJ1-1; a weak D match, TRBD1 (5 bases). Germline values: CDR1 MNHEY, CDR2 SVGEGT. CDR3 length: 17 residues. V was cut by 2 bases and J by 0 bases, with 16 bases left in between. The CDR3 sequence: CASSYPGLRRLNTEAFF. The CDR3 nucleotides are TGTGCCAGCAGTTACCCAGGGCTCCGGCGATTGAACACTGAAGCTTTCTTT.

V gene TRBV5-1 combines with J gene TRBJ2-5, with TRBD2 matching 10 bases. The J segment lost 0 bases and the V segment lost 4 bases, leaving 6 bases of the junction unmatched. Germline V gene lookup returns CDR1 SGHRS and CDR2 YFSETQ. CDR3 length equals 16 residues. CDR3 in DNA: TGCGCCAGCAGCCCCACTAGCGGGAATTACCAAGAGACCCAGTACTTC. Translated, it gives CASSPTSGNYQETQYF.

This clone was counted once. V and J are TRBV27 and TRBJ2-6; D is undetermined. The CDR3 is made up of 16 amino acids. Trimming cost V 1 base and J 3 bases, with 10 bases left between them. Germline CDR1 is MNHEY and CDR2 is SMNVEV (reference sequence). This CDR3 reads CASSLLLGNGANVLTF. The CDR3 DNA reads TGTGCCAGCAGTTTATTACTGGGTAATGGGGCCAACGTCCTGACTTTC.

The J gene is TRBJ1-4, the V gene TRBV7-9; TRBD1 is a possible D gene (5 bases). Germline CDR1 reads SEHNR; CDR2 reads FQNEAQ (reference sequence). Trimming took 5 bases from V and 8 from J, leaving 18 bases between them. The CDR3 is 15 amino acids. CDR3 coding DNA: TGTGCCAGCAGCCCCTGGGACGGATTATCCGAAAAACTGTTTTTT. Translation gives CASSPWDGLSEKLFF.

CDR3: CASSPARRGIQPQHF. The CDR3 nucleotides are TGTGCCAGCAGTCCTGCCCGAAGGGGGATTCAGCCCCAGCATTTT. The chain has TRBV6-5 and TRBJ1-5; D perhaps matches TRBD1 (6 bases). This CDR3 has 15 residues. Trimming removed 5 bases at V and 6 bases at J, with 17 bases between. Germline V gene lookup returns CDR1 MNHEY and CDR2 SVGAGI.

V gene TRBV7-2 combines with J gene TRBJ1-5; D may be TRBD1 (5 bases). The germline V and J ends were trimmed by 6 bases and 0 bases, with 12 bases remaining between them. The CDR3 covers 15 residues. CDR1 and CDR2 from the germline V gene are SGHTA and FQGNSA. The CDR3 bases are TGTGCCAGCAGAACCGGGACTTATAGCAATCAGCCCCAGCATTTT. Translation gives CASRTGTYSNQPQHF. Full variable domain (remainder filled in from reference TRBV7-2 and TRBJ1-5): GAGVSQSPSNKVTEKGKDVELRCDPISGHTALYWYRQSLGQGLEFLIYFQGNSAPDKSGLPSDRFSAERTGGSVSTLTIQRTQQEDSAVYLCASRTGTYSNQPQHFGDGTRLSIL.

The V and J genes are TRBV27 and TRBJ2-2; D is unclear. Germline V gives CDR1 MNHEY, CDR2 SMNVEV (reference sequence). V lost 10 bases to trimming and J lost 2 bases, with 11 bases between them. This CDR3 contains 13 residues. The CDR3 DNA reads TGTGCCATTACTTCCCCCAACACCGGGGAGCTGTTTTTT. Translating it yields CAITSPNTGELFF.

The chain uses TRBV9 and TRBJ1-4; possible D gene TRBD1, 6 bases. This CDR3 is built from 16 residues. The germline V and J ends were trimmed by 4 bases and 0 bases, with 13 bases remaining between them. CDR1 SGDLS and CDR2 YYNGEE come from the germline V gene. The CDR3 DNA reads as TGTGCCAGCAGCTCCCGGGGGGGCCCAACTAATGAAAAACTGTTTTTT. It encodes CASSSRGGPTNEKLFF.

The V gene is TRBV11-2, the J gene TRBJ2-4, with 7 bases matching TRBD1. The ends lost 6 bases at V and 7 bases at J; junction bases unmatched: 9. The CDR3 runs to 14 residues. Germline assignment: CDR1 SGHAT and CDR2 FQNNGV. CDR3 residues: CASRLVRGRNIQYF. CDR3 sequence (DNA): TGTGCCAGCAGGCTGGTAAGGGGGCGGAACATTCAGTACTTC.

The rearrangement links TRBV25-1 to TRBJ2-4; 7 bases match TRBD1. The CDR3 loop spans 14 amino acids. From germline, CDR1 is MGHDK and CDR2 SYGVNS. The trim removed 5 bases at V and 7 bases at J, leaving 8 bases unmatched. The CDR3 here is CASSSQGKSNIQYF. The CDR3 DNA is TGTGCCAGCAGTTCACAGGGGAAATCGAACATTCAGTACTTC.

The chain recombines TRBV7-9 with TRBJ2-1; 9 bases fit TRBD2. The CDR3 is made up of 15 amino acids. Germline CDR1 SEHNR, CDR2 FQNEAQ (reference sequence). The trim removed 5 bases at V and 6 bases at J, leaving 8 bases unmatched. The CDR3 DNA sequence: TGTGCCAGCAGCCCCATAGCGGGAGCAAGCAATGAGCAGTTCTTC. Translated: CASSPIAGASNEQFF. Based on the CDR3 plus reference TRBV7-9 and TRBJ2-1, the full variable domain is DTGVSQNPRHKITKRGQNVTFRCDPISEHNRLYWYRQTLGQGPEFLTYFQNEAQLEKSRLLSDRFSAERPKGSFSTLEIQRTEQGDSAMYLCASSPIAGASNEQFFGPGTRLTVL.

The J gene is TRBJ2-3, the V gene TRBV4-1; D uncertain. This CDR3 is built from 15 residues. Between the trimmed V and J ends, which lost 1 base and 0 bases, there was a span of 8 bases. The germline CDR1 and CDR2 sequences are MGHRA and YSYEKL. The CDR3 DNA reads TGCGCCAGCAGCCAAGCGCCCCCTAGCACAGATACGCAGTATTTT. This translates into CASSQAPPSTDTQYF.